The rows below give T cell receptor beta chains drawn from one sample of a study of Ad26.COV2.S vaccination and SARS-CoV-2 variants. Clones were read by immunoSEQ multiplex PCR, and TCRdb kept only the in-frame ones, dropping some. The profile shows around 300,000 clones, 75% to 90% of them singletons. The source was peripheral blood, collected in a trial of Ad26.COV2.S vaccine versus placebo. These receptors originate from a person aged 18-60 years who received the Ad26.COV2.S COVID-19 vaccine or a placebo. CDR3s include the opening cysteine and the closing phenylalanine or tryptophan. The D gene is left open where the match is weak. Expanded clones get a size class; other rows say once, few or many, or leave the size out.

CDR3 DNA: TGTGCCTGGAGTGTAAGGGGACAGGGCACGGGACATAGCAATCAGCCCCAGCATTTT; CDR3 protein: CAWSVRGQGTGHSNQPQHF; clone size: -; D gene: TRBD1; J gene: TRBJ1-5; V gene: TRBV30
CDR3 DNA: TGTGCCAGCAGCTTAGCAGGCGCCAAAAACATTCAGTACTTC; CDR3 protein: CASSLAGAKNIQYF; clone size: -; D gene: -; J gene: TRBJ2-4; V gene: TRBV7-2
CDR3 DNA: TGCGCCAGCAGCTTGGCGGCAGGGGGGAATGAAAAACTGTTTTTT; CDR3 protein: CASSLAAGGNEKLFF; clone size: -; D gene: TRBD1; J gene: TRBJ1-4; V gene: TRBV5-1
CDR3 DNA: TGTGCCACCAGCAGGGGACTAGCGGGGCCTAGCTCCTACAATGAGCAGTTCTTC; CDR3 protein: CATSRGLAGPSSYNEQFF; clone size: -; D gene: TRBD2; J gene: TRBJ2-1; V gene: TRBV15
CDR3 DNA: TGCGCCAGCAGCCCAACCCCAACGACAGTTCGGGAGACCCAGTACTTC; CDR3 protein: CASSPTPTTVRETQYF; clone size: -; D gene: -; J gene: TRBJ2-5; V gene: TRBV10-1
CDR3 DNA: TGTGCCAGCAGCCCCCGACCCGGGACTAGCGGTCGCTACAATGAGCAGTTCTTC; CDR3 protein: CASSPRPGTSGRYNEQFF; clone size: -; D gene: TRBD2; J gene: TRBJ2-1; V gene: TRBV7-9
CDR3 DNA: TGTGCCAGCAGCCCTTTTAGAAAGGGTCCGAACACCGGGGAGCTGTTTTTT; CDR3 protein: CASSPFRKGPNTGELFF; clone size: -; D gene: -; J gene: TRBJ2-2; V gene: TRBV14
CDR3 DNA: TGTGCCAGCAGCTCAGGGACCGGGGAGCTGTTTTTT; CDR3 protein: CASSSGTGELFF; clone size: -; D gene: -; J gene: TRBJ2-2; V gene: TRBV7-6
CDR3 DNA: TGTGCCAGCAGTTATTCGGGGGGCAAGAATCAGCCCCAGCATTTT; CDR3 protein: CASSYSGGKNQPQHF; clone size: once; D gene: -; J gene: TRBJ1-5; V gene: TRBV6-5
CDR3 DNA: TGTGCCAGCAGCTTGGCCCGCCGGCCAGATACGCAGTATTTT; CDR3 protein: CASSLARRPDTQYF; clone size: -; D gene: -; J gene: TRBJ2-3; V gene: TRBV7-2
CDR3 DNA: TGTGCCAGCAGCCAAGGGACTAGCGGGGAACCGTACAATGAGCAGTTCTTC; CDR3 protein: CASSQGTSGEPYNEQFF; clone size: once; D gene: TRBD2; J gene: TRBJ2-1; V gene: TRBV3-1/TRBV3-2
CDR3 DNA: TGTGCCAGCAGTACTTCCGGGACGGAGACCTACGAGCAGTACTTC; CDR3 protein: CASSTSGTETYEQYF; clone size: once; D gene: -; J gene: TRBJ2-7; V gene: TRBV28
CDR3 DNA: TGTGCCAGCAGGGGATTAGCGGGAGCAGGCAATGAGCAGTTCTTC; CDR3 protein: CASRGLAGAGNEQFF; clone size: -; D gene: TRBD2; J gene: TRBJ2-1; V gene: TRBV7-9
CDR3 DNA: TGCGCCAGCAGTGAGTCGTGGGGGGGCGGCCTGTACGAGCAGTACTTC; CDR3 protein: CASSESWGGGLYEQYF; clone size: -; D gene: -; J gene: TRBJ2-7; V gene: TRBV10-2
CDR3 DNA: TGTGCCAGCAGTAGCGGGACCCATCCACCCAGCACAGATACGCAGTATTTT; CDR3 protein: CASSSGTHPPSTDTQYF; clone size: -; D gene: TRBD2; J gene: TRBJ2-3; V gene: TRBV6-2/TRBV6-3
CDR3 DNA: TGCGCCAGCAGCGACGGGACAGGGAGGTCACCCCTCCACTTT; CDR3 protein: CASSDGTGRSPLHF; clone size: -; D gene: TRBD1; J gene: TRBJ1-6; V gene: TRBV5-1
CDR3 DNA: TGTGCCAGCAGTGAACAGACCTCGAGACCCCTCCACTTT; CDR3 protein: CASSEQTSRPLHF; clone size: -; D gene: -; J gene: TRBJ1-6; V gene: TRBV2
CDR3 DNA: TGTGCCAGCAGCTTGGAAGCAGGGGTCTCTGGCGGGGGCTACACCTTC; CDR3 protein: CASSLEAGVSGGGYTF; clone size: -; D gene: -; J gene: TRBJ1-2; V gene: TRBV5-5
CDR3 DNA: TGCGCCAGCAGCTTGGATCGACAGGGAGGGGGCGAGCAGTACTTC; CDR3 protein: CASSLDRQGGGEQYF; clone size: -; D gene: -; J gene: TRBJ2-7; V gene: TRBV5-1
CDR3 DNA: TGTGCCAGCAGTCCGCCTGAAAGTGTGAACACTGAAGCTTTCTTT; CDR3 protein: CASSPPESVNTEAFF; clone size: -; D gene: -; J gene: TRBJ1-1; V gene: TRBV28
CDR3 DNA: TGTGCCAGCAGCTTACTAGCGGGAGGCGCAGATACGCAGTATTTT; CDR3 protein: CASSLLAGGADTQYF; clone size: -; D gene: TRBD2; J gene: TRBJ2-3; V gene: TRBV7-2
CDR3 DNA: TGCAGTGCCAGTGGGGGGTGGACTGAAGCTTTCTTT; CDR3 protein: CSASGGWTEAFF; clone size: -; D gene: -; J gene: TRBJ1-1; V gene: TRBV20-1
CDR3 DNA: TGTGCCAGCAGTGAACCTAACAGGGGGGGCTACACCTTC; CDR3 protein: CASSEPNRGGYTF; clone size: -; D gene: TRBD1; J gene: TRBJ1-2; V gene: TRBV25-1
CDR3 DNA: TGTGCCAGCAGTTTCAGGGGTAGGGGCACAGATACGCAGTATTTT; CDR3 protein: CASSFRGRGTDTQYF; clone size: -; D gene: -; J gene: TRBJ2-3; V gene: TRBV28
CDR3 DNA: TGTGCCAGCAGTTCCTTGAGCCAGCCCCAGCATTTT; CDR3 protein: CASSSLSQPQHF; clone size: -; D gene: -; J gene: TRBJ1-5; V gene: TRBV28
CDR3 DNA: TGTGCCAGCTGGACAGGGAGGAACACCATATATTTT; CDR3 protein: CASWTGRNTIYF; clone size: -; D gene: TRBD1; J gene: TRBJ1-3; V gene: TRBV19
CDR3 DNA: TGTGCCACCAGCAGTCCGGCGAGGGGGGAACTCTCCAACGAGCAGTACTTC; CDR3 protein: CATSSPARGELSNEQYF; clone size: -; D gene: -; J gene: TRBJ2-7; V gene: TRBV15
CDR3 DNA: TGTGCCAGCAGCCGAAACACCGGGGAGCTGTTTTTT; CDR3 protein: CASSRNTGELFF; clone size: -; D gene: -; J gene: TRBJ2-2; V gene: TRBV7-9
CDR3 DNA: TGTGCCAGCAGTACCCAGGGTGACACTGAAGCTTTCTTT; CDR3 protein: CASSTQGDTEAFF; clone size: -; D gene: -; J gene: TRBJ1-1; V gene: TRBV7-8
CDR3 DNA: TGTGCCAGCAGTTTAACCGGGACTAGCATCCATGAGCAGTTCTTC; CDR3 protein: CASSLTGTSIHEQFF; clone size: -; D gene: TRBD2; J gene: TRBJ2-1; V gene: TRBV27
CDR3 DNA: TGCAGTGCTAGTTCCAGGTTAGAGACCCAGTACTTC; CDR3 protein: CSASSRLETQYF; clone size: -; D gene: -; J gene: TRBJ2-5; V gene: TRBV20-1
CDR3 DNA: TGTGCCAGCAGCCCGTCCTACGAGCAGTACTTC; CDR3 protein: CASSPSYEQYF; clone size: -; D gene: -; J gene: TRBJ2-7; V gene: TRBV11-2
CDR3 DNA: TGTGCCAGCAGCTTAGCGGGCGTTGGGCAGGCCATTCAGTACTTC; CDR3 protein: CASSLAGVGQAIQYF; clone size: -; D gene: -; J gene: TRBJ2-4; V gene: TRBV7-8
CDR3 DNA: TGCAGCGTACTCGGCAAGGGGGGGAACACTGAAGCTTTCTTT; CDR3 protein: CSVLGKGGNTEAFF; clone size: once; D gene: -; J gene: TRBJ1-1; V gene: TRBV29-1
CDR3 DNA: TGTGCCAGTAGTCCTCGTGGGGAAGGGCCTCGGGACACTGAAGCTTTCTTT; CDR3 protein: CASSPRGEGPRDTEAFF; clone size: -; D gene: -; J gene: TRBJ1-1; V gene: TRBV19
CDR3 DNA: TGTGCCAGCAGTGAAGATTTGGGGGCGTACAATGAGCAGTTCTTC; CDR3 protein: CASSEDLGAYNEQFF; clone size: -; D gene: -; J gene: TRBJ2-1; V gene: TRBV25-1
CDR3 DNA: TGTGCCAGTTCCCGGGCGGGGGGGCCTGTGTCCGAGACCCAGTACTTC; CDR3 protein: CASSRAGGPVSETQYF; clone size: -; D gene: TRBD2; J gene: TRBJ2-5; V gene: TRBV2
CDR3 DNA: TGTGCCAGCAGACGGCTAGCGGGAGACTACGAGCAGTACTTC; CDR3 protein: CASRRLAGDYEQYF; clone size: -; D gene: TRBD2; J gene: TRBJ2-7; V gene: TRBV27
CDR3 DNA: TGTGCCAGCAGGGACAGGGCAAATCAGCCCCAGCATTTT; CDR3 protein: CASRDRANQPQHF; clone size: -; D gene: TRBD1; J gene: TRBJ1-5; V gene: TRBV12-3/TRBV12-4
CDR3 DNA: TGTGCCAGCAGTTATGCCTCCAGGGGTTCGGCCAAAAACATTCAGTACTTC; CDR3 protein: CASSYASRGSAKNIQYF; clone size: -; D gene: -; J gene: TRBJ2-4; V gene: TRBV6-2/TRBV6-3
CDR3 DNA: TGTGCCAGCAGTGAAGAGGAGGGAATGCCCCAGCATTTT; CDR3 protein: CASSEEEGMPQHF; clone size: -; D gene: -; J gene: TRBJ1-5; V gene: TRBV6-1
CDR3 DNA: TGTGCCAGCAGCCGAAGGGGGGGAACTGAAGCTTTCTTT; CDR3 protein: CASSRRGGTEAFF; clone size: -; D gene: -; J gene: TRBJ1-1; V gene: TRBV7-9
CDR3 DNA: TGTGCCAGCGAAGGGGGGGGCAATCAGCCCCAGCATTTT; CDR3 protein: CASEGGGNQPQHF; clone size: -; D gene: -; J gene: TRBJ1-5; V gene: TRBV28
CDR3 DNA: TGTGCCAGCAGCTTCGGGGGGGCGTATAGGTTCGATGAGCAGTTCTTC; CDR3 protein: CASSFGGAYRFDEQFF; clone size: -; D gene: TRBD2; J gene: TRBJ2-1; V gene: TRBV7-2
CDR3 DNA: TGTGCCAGCAGTATCGGCACAGATACGCAGTATTTT; CDR3 protein: CASSIGTDTQYF; clone size: -; D gene: -; J gene: TRBJ2-3; V gene: TRBV2
CDR3 DNA: TGTGCCAGCAGTCCCACGGGACAGGCAGGGAAACTGTTTTTT; CDR3 protein: CASSPTGQAGKLFF; clone size: -; D gene: TRBD1; J gene: TRBJ1-4; V gene: TRBV6-7
CDR3 DNA: TGTGCCAGCAGTGGAGGGGACGGAGCTGAGGAGTTTAATGGCTACACCTTC; CDR3 protein: CASSGGDGAEEFNGYTF; clone size: once; D gene: -; J gene: TRBJ1-2; V gene: TRBV28
CDR3 DNA: TGTGCCAGCAGTCTCCCCGCCTACGAGCAGTACTTC; CDR3 protein: CASSLPAYEQYF; clone size: -; D gene: -; J gene: TRBJ2-7; V gene: TRBV6-5
CDR3 DNA: TGTGCCAGCAGAGGCGGGACAGACTATGGCTACACCTTC; CDR3 protein: CASRGGTDYGYTF; clone size: once; D gene: TRBD1; J gene: TRBJ1-2; V gene: TRBV28
CDR3 DNA: TGTGCCAGCAATCCGGGACAGCGCAATCAGCCCCAGCATTTT; CDR3 protein: CASNPGQRNQPQHF; clone size: -; D gene: TRBD1; J gene: TRBJ1-5; V gene: TRBV6-5
CDR3 DNA: TGCGCCAGCAGCCCCATGGGCGGGCTCCTGGAGACCCAGTACTTC; CDR3 protein: CASSPMGGLLETQYF; clone size: -; D gene: -; J gene: TRBJ2-5; V gene: TRBV4-1
CDR3 DNA: TGTGCCAGCAGTGAATGGGTAGGGTCAGGGGGATCAAACACTGAAGCTTTCTTT; CDR3 protein: CASSEWVGSGGSNTEAFF; clone size: -; D gene: TRBD1; J gene: TRBJ1-1; V gene: TRBV25-1
CDR3 DNA: TGTGCCAGCAGTTACTCTCAGGGACAGCCCAATGAGCAGTTCTTC; CDR3 protein: CASSYSQGQPNEQFF; clone size: -; D gene: TRBD1; J gene: TRBJ2-1; V gene: TRBV6-5